Listed below are T cell receptor beta chains from one sample, sequenced in a study of cytomegalovirus exposure and HLA in healthy donors. Sequencing used immunoSEQ multiplex PCR; TCRdb keeps in-frame clones, though not all of them. The table records around 150,000 clones, under 70% of them present only once. The sequenced sample consisted of PBMCs. The receptor set was obtained from a woman aged 40 to 50 in good health and CMV-seropositive. The CDR3 runs from the conserved cysteine through the conserved F or W. D genes are given only for firm matches. Only part of the rows carry a size: once, few, many, or a class if the clone is expanded.

j_call: TRBJ2-1
v_call: TRBV19
cdr3_length: 14
d_call: -
clone_size: few
cdr3_nt: TGTGCCAGTACGCAGGGCCTCCCCTACAATGAGCAGTTCTTC
cdr3_aa: CASTQGLPYNEQFF

j_call: TRBJ1-2
v_call: TRBV10-3
cdr3_length: 14
d_call: -
clone_size: -
cdr3_nt: TGTGCCATCAGAACGGGACTTTCAAGCTATGGCTACACCTTC
cdr3_aa: CAIRTGLSSYGYTF

j_call: TRBJ1-5
v_call: TRBV19
cdr3_length: 15
d_call: TRBD1
clone_size: -
cdr3_nt: TGTGCCAGTAGTATAACAGGGGGCTATGAGCAGCCCCAGCATTTT
cdr3_aa: CASSITGGYEQPQHF

j_call: TRBJ2-3
v_call: TRBV6-6
cdr3_length: 16
d_call: -
clone_size: -
cdr3_nt: TGTGCCAGCAGTTACTCTGTCTCCTCTAGCACAGATACGCAGTATTTT
cdr3_aa: CASSYSVSSSTDTQYF

j_call: TRBJ1-1
v_call: TRBV19
cdr3_length: 14
d_call: -
clone_size: -
cdr3_nt: TGTGCCAGTAGTATAGAGGCAGGAGGAACTGAAGCTTTCTTT
cdr3_aa: CASSIEAGGTEAFF

j_call: TRBJ2-1
v_call: TRBV28
cdr3_length: 15
d_call: TRBD1
clone_size: -
cdr3_nt: TGTGCCAGCAGTGCTCCGGGACAGGGGGCAAATGAGCAGTTCTTC
cdr3_aa: CASSAPGQGANEQFF

j_call: TRBJ2-7
v_call: TRBV5-4
cdr3_length: 14
d_call: TRBD1
clone_size: -
cdr3_nt: TGTGCCAGCAGCTGGACCGGGACAGGGGGCGAGCAGTACTTC
cdr3_aa: CASSWTGTGGEQYF

j_call: TRBJ2-5
v_call: TRBV9
cdr3_length: 14
d_call: TRBD2
clone_size: once
cdr3_nt: TGTGCCAGCAGCGTGGCGGGAGGGGGGGAGACCCAGTACTTC
cdr3_aa: CASSVAGGGETQYF

j_call: TRBJ2-1
v_call: TRBV5-4
cdr3_length: 16
d_call: TRBD2
clone_size: few
cdr3_nt: TGTGCCAGCAGTCTAGAGGGACTAGCGGATTACAATGAGCAGTTCTTC
cdr3_aa: CASSLEGLADYNEQFF

j_call: TRBJ2-2
v_call: TRBV19
cdr3_length: 15
d_call: -
clone_size: -
cdr3_nt: TGTGCCAGTAGTATAAGACACGGAAACACCGGGGAGCTGTTTTTT
cdr3_aa: CASSIRHGNTGELFF

j_call: TRBJ1-5
v_call: TRBV7-8
cdr3_length: 19
d_call: TRBD1
clone_size: few
cdr3_nt: TGTGCCAGCAGCTTAGCGGGACAGGGGGCTATGAGGAGCAATCAGCCCCAGAATTTT
cdr3_aa: CASSLAGQGAMRSNQPQNF

j_call: TRBJ2-5
v_call: TRBV15
cdr3_length: 14
d_call: TRBD1
clone_size: -
cdr3_nt: TGTGCCACCAGCAGAGAGACAGGGGCTGGGACCCAGTACTTC
cdr3_aa: CATSRETGAGTQYF

j_call: TRBJ1-5
v_call: TRBV23-1
cdr3_length: 20
d_call: -
clone_size: -
cdr3_nt: TGCGCCAGCAGGCGACATATCCCCCAAAGTTCGGGAGCTAGCAATCAGCCCCAGCATTTT
cdr3_aa: CASRRHIPQSSGASNQPQHF

j_call: TRBJ1-6
v_call: TRBV18
cdr3_length: 14
d_call: TRBD1
clone_size: once
cdr3_nt: TGTGCCAGCTCACCGGGACAGGGGAATTCACCCCTCCACTTT
cdr3_aa: CASSPGQGNSPLHF

j_call: TRBJ2-5
v_call: TRBV2
cdr3_length: 15
d_call: -
clone_size: -
cdr3_nt: TGTGCCAGCAGTCCCCTACAGGGTTCCCAAGAGACCCAGTACTTC
cdr3_aa: CASSPLQGSQETQYF

j_call: TRBJ2-7
v_call: TRBV7-8
cdr3_length: 14
d_call: TRBD1
clone_size: -
cdr3_nt: TGTGCCAGCAGCTCCCGGGACAGGGGCTACGAGCAGTACTTC
cdr3_aa: CASSSRDRGYEQYF

j_call: TRBJ1-4
v_call: TRBV25-1
cdr3_length: 15
d_call: -
clone_size: -
cdr3_nt: TGTGCCAGCAGTGTCCCCGGGGGAGCTAATGAAAAACTGTTTTTT
cdr3_aa: CASSVPGGANEKLFF

j_call: TRBJ2-2
v_call: TRBV19
cdr3_length: 17
d_call: TRBD2
clone_size: -
cdr3_nt: TGTGCCAGTAGTATAGTGGGACTAGCGGCTAACACCGGGGAGCTGTTTTTT
cdr3_aa: CASSIVGLAANTGELFF

j_call: TRBJ1-6
v_call: TRBV4-2
cdr3_length: 15
d_call: -
clone_size: once
cdr3_nt: TGTGCCAGCAGCCACCCCGGCCAGGGTGGGTCACCCCTCAACTTT
cdr3_aa: CASSHPGQGGSPLNF

j_call: TRBJ1-6
v_call: TRBV7-3
cdr3_length: 15
d_call: TRBD1
clone_size: -
cdr3_nt: TGTGCCAGCAGCTCGGTCGGGACAGGGATGACACCCCTCCACTTT
cdr3_aa: CASSSVGTGMTPLHF

j_call: TRBJ1-6
v_call: TRBV28
cdr3_length: 17
d_call: -
clone_size: -
cdr3_nt: TGTGTCAGCACCGTACCGCCAGGGCGACAGGATAATTCACCCCTCCACTTT
cdr3_aa: CVSTVPPGRQDNSPLHF

j_call: TRBJ1-6
v_call: TRBV5-1
cdr3_length: 15
d_call: TRBD1
clone_size: -
cdr3_nt: TGCGCCAGCAGCTTGAGAAGGACAGGGGATTCACCCCTCCACTTT
cdr3_aa: CASSLRRTGDSPLHF

j_call: TRBJ1-5
v_call: TRBV7-2
cdr3_length: 15
d_call: -
clone_size: -
cdr3_nt: TGTGCCAGCAGTCAGGACGGGAGCAGCAATCAGCCCCAGCATTTT
cdr3_aa: CASSQDGSSNQPQHF

j_call: TRBJ1-6
v_call: TRBV9
cdr3_length: 16
d_call: -
clone_size: -
cdr3_nt: TGTGCCAGCAGCGCCACCCCGGGGGTGTATAATTCACCCCTCCACTTT
cdr3_aa: CASSATPGVYNSPLHF

j_call: TRBJ2-6
v_call: TRBV9
cdr3_length: 14
d_call: -
clone_size: -
cdr3_nt: TGTGCCAGCAGCGTAGAGGACAGCCTTAACGTCCTGACTTTC
cdr3_aa: CASSVEDSLNVLTF

j_call: TRBJ1-5
v_call: TRBV28
cdr3_length: 14
d_call: TRBD1
clone_size: -
cdr3_nt: TGTGCCAGCAGCTGGACAGGGGTTAATCAGCCCCAGAATTTT
cdr3_aa: CASSWTGVNQPQNF

j_call: TRBJ2-2
v_call: TRBV2
cdr3_length: 15
d_call: TRBD2
clone_size: -
cdr3_nt: TGTGCCAGCAAATTAGGACTAGACAACACCGGGGAGCTGTTTTTT
cdr3_aa: CASKLGLDNTGELFF

j_call: TRBJ1-1
v_call: TRBV9
cdr3_length: 14
d_call: -
clone_size: -
cdr3_nt: TGTGCCAGCAGCCCGGGGGTTCTTAACACTGAAGCTTTCTTT
cdr3_aa: CASSPGVLNTEAFF

j_call: TRBJ2-3
v_call: TRBV4-2
cdr3_length: 14
d_call: -
clone_size: -
cdr3_nt: TGTGCCAGCAGCCAAGGTGGCCCCACAGATACGCAGTATTTT
cdr3_aa: CASSQGGPTDTQYF

j_call: TRBJ2-1
v_call: TRBV20-1
cdr3_length: 9
d_call: -
clone_size: -
cdr3_nt: TGCAGCCATCGCGCTGAGCAGTTCTTC
cdr3_aa: CSHRAEQFF

j_call: TRBJ2-7
v_call: TRBV2
cdr3_length: 14
d_call: -
clone_size: once
cdr3_nt: TGTGCCAGCAGTGTAATGGAGTCGAGCCACGAGCAGTACTTC
cdr3_aa: CASSVMESSHEQYF

j_call: TRBJ1-5
v_call: TRBV7-9
cdr3_length: 12
d_call: -
clone_size: -
cdr3_nt: TGTGCCAGCAGCTCAGAAATTCAGCCCCAGCATTTT
cdr3_aa: CASSSEIQPQHF

j_call: TRBJ1-2
v_call: TRBV28
cdr3_length: 16
d_call: TRBD1
clone_size: -
cdr3_nt: TGTGCCAGCAGCTATCTCCAGGGGGCGCGGATCTATGGCTACACCTTC
cdr3_aa: CASSYLQGARIYGYTF

j_call: TRBJ2-3
v_call: TRBV5-1
cdr3_length: 20
d_call: TRBD2
clone_size: few
cdr3_nt: TGCGCCAGCAGCTTACCGGGACTAGCGAGAGAACGAGCTAGCACAGATACGCAGTATTTT
cdr3_aa: CASSLPGLARERASTDTQYF

j_call: TRBJ2-2
v_call: TRBV4-3
cdr3_length: 13
d_call: -
clone_size: few
cdr3_nt: TGCGCCAGCAGCCTACAGGGCAGGGGGGAGCTGTTTTTT
cdr3_aa: CASSLQGRGELFF

j_call: TRBJ2-5
v_call: TRBV4-2
cdr3_length: 18
d_call: TRBD2
clone_size: -
cdr3_nt: TGTGCCAGCAGCCAACGCGATGTAGCGGGGGGAGGTCGAGAGACCCAGTACTTC
cdr3_aa: CASSQRDVAGGGRETQYF

j_call: TRBJ2-7
v_call: TRBV19
cdr3_length: 15
d_call: TRBD1
clone_size: -
cdr3_nt: TGTGCCAGTAGTAGGGGGACAGGGGACTCCTACGAGCAGTACTTC
cdr3_aa: CASSRGTGDSYEQYF

j_call: TRBJ1-6
v_call: TRBV6-5
cdr3_length: 16
d_call: TRBD1
clone_size: -
cdr3_nt: TGTGCCAGCAGTTATGACAGGGGAACCTATAATTCACCCCTCAACTTT
cdr3_aa: CASSYDRGTYNSPLNF

j_call: TRBJ2-2
v_call: TRBV18
cdr3_length: 14
d_call: -
clone_size: few
cdr3_nt: TGTGCCAGCCGAGACGGGTCTAAGCCCGGGGAGCTGTTTTTT
cdr3_aa: CASRDGSKPGELFF

j_call: TRBJ2-3
v_call: TRBV11-3
cdr3_length: 17
d_call: TRBD1
clone_size: -
cdr3_nt: TGTGCCAGCAGCTTAGGACAGGGGGCGACGGGCACAGATACGCAGTATTTT
cdr3_aa: CASSLGQGATGTDTQYF

j_call: TRBJ2-7
v_call: TRBV28
cdr3_length: 15
d_call: TRBD2
clone_size: -
cdr3_nt: TGTGCCAGCAGTACCTCCCGGGCGGGAGGCTACGAGCAGTACTTC
cdr3_aa: CASSTSRAGGYEQYF

j_call: TRBJ1-1
v_call: TRBV28
cdr3_length: 15
d_call: TRBD1
clone_size: -
cdr3_nt: TGTGCCAGCAGTTCCGACAGGGTGACGAACACTGAAGCTTTCTTT
cdr3_aa: CASSSDRVTNTEAFF

j_call: TRBJ2-7
v_call: TRBV5-1
cdr3_length: 15
d_call: -
clone_size: -
cdr3_nt: TGCGCCAGCAGCTCGCCGGGACAAGGACCCTACGAGCAGTACTTC
cdr3_aa: CASSSPGQGPYEQYF

j_call: TRBJ2-7
v_call: TRBV6-1
cdr3_length: 13
d_call: -
clone_size: once
cdr3_nt: TGTGCCACCGACGACAGAAATTCCTACGAGCAGTACTTC
cdr3_aa: CATDDRNSYEQYF

j_call: TRBJ2-5
v_call: TRBV7-2
cdr3_length: 16
d_call: TRBD2
clone_size: -
cdr3_nt: TGTGCCAGCAGCTTTGCCACTAGCGGGAGGGGAGAGACCCAGTACTTC
cdr3_aa: CASSFATSGRGETQYF

j_call: TRBJ2-3
v_call: TRBV5-1
cdr3_length: 14
d_call: -
clone_size: -
cdr3_nt: TGCGCCAGCAGCTTGGGCTATAACACAGATACGCAGTATTTT
cdr3_aa: CASSLGYNTDTQYF

j_call: TRBJ2-5
v_call: TRBV27
cdr3_length: 13
d_call: -
clone_size: -
cdr3_nt: TGTGCCAGCAGTTTGGGGCAGCAAGAGACCCAGTACTTC
cdr3_aa: CASSLGQQETQYF

j_call: TRBJ1-6
v_call: TRBV28
cdr3_length: 14
d_call: -
clone_size: -
cdr3_nt: TGTGCCAGCAACCCGGGTAGGGGAAGATCACCCCTCCACTTT
cdr3_aa: CASNPGRGRSPLHF